This paragraph covers one T cell receptor (beta chain) sequence. The antigen this receptor binds is unknown. The record has no base qualities; no much larger clone is one base away. CDR3 length: 17 amino acids, cysteine to phenylalanine. Solely the CDR3 DNA is kept, with 51 bases framed from the first base. According to the germline V gene, CDR1 reads SGHRS and CDR2 reads YFSETQ. The V and J ends are trimmed by 5 bases and 3 bases, leaving 21 bases between them. The cohort comprised more than 550 healthy bone marrow donors. At the time of sampling, every cohort member was nominally healthy, though immune exposures that went unrecorded were likely present. The donor was CMV seropositive and belonged to the group of about 290 seropositive cohort members. Each donor provided a peripheral blood sample, and peripheral blood mononuclear cells were used for TCR beta sequencing. Genomic DNA was extracted from the blood cell samples with the Qiagen DNeasy Blood Extraction Kit.

These data belong to a study of cytomegalovirus exposure and HLA in healthy donors (dated by TCRdb to about 2017). In the study overall: In an earlier analysis of under 600 of the donors, roughly 300 Gb of sequence data and 117 million unique TCR beta sequences from 150 million to 200 million T cells were reported. Around 320 gigabases of sequencing data and approximately 85 million unique TCR sequences were included in an early release covering around 600 HLA-typed donors. The genetic ancestry cluster associated with self-reported Caucasian donors included about four fifths of the roughly 390 genotyped donors. The study aimed to test whether signatures of past pathogen exposure could be identified by cataloging public T cell receptors. The T cell repertoires of several hundred subjects were profiled by immunosequencing and related to cytomegalovirus serostatus. In addition to the first cohort of approximately 650 subjects, a separate validation cohort of around 110 different subjects was used. To predict cytomegalovirus infection status, the study combined high-throughput TCR immunosequencing, statistical association of individual TCRs with disease status, and machine learning. In a later analysis, previously published TCR beta repertoires from 666 donors were re-analyzed and high-resolution HLA genotyping was added so that TCR occurrence patterns could be studied. Rather than using new phenotypic data, the later analysis identified candidate immune exposures from TCR beta sequences and from how often those sequences occurred across donors. In an earlier analysis of 500 to 650 of the donors, high-throughput TCR beta sequencing was used to judge whether each TCR beta V gene segment behaved as functional or pseudogenic. Alongside the repertoire data, information on donor age, sex, ethnicity and CMV serostatus was compiled. A later genetic analysis took genome-wide SNP genotypes for about 60% of the roughly 670 donors and used that subset as a discovery cohort. All discovery cohort repertoires had been generated on a single sequencing platform. HLA typing covered class I and class II loci at four-digit resolution. Typing coverage varied by locus: roughly 629-640 donors for A, B, C, DRB1 and DQB1; roughly 560 for DQA1; about 590 for DPA1; more than 450 for DPB1. Roughly five DR-DQ haplotypes were handled as single units for association and clustering because linkage in the cohort was strong. Among approximately 370 genotyped donors of the cohort, an average of approximately 200,000 unique TCR beta nucleotide sequences was sequenced per donor, of which roughly 18% were non-productive.

The receptor library was made with the immunoSEQ multiplex PCR assay. The multiplex PCR relied on a mix of 60 forward primers for TCR Vbeta segments and 13 reverse primers for TCR Jbeta segments. The CDR3 region of rearranged TCR beta genes was amplified from genomic DNA by a multiplex PCR assay. Amplified TCR beta libraries were sequenced as 87-base-pair reads on the Illumina HiSeq System. The paper's processing steps were these. In a later analysis, tens of millions of unique TCR beta chains were counted across the 500 to 850 repertoires, and roughly 11 million of these chains were shared by at least two donors. A nearest-neighbor algorithm error-corrected the raw reads and collapsed the reads into unique sequences, merging closely related sequences to remove PCR and sequencing errors. V, D and J gene segments were assigned by aligning CDR3 sequences to IMGT reference sequences. Each retained sequence needed at least a six-nucleotide match to both a V gene segment and a J gene segment. A rearrangement counted as productive if the CDR3 had no stop codons and remained in frame with V and J, and every other rearrangement counted as non-productive. Following IMGT convention, CDR3 was defined as the stretch from the second conserved V-encoded cysteine up to the conserved J-encoded phenylalanine. The earlier analysis of 500 to 600 of the donors excluded sequences that lacked an unambiguous match to a single V gene segment. In an earlier analysis of almost 600 of the donors, a V segment was called functional when productive rearrangements were above 56.7%, and segregating when the standard deviation between donors exceeded 5%. A statistical classification framework was built to diagnose cytomegalovirus status from the catalog of TCR beta chain sequences. In a later analysis, V and J genes were assigned by comparing TCR nucleotide sequences against IMGT/GENE-DB human TR gene sequences. A later analysis assigned CDR3 sequences and most-parsimonious VDJ recombination scenarios with the TCRdist pipeline. A later analysis defined each TCR beta chain by its CDR3 amino acid sequence plus V-gene family, and excluded reads lacking a unique V-gene family. As a way to deal with suspected cross-contamination and a sequencing artifact, a later analysis dropped approximately 590 nucleotide sequences that were highly shared and had low generation probability. In a later analysis, a clonal expansion index was calculated for each public chain from normalized within-repertoire ranks of inferred template counts. In a later analysis, generation probabilities were computed with a VDJ recombination model fitted to out-of-frame rearrangements, and the resulting probabilities were checked against IGoR. In a later analysis, hypergeometric tests were used to score TCR-TCR, TCR-HLA and TCR-CMV co-occurrence, with a repertoire-size bias correction applied to TCR pairs. To estimate false discovery rates, a later analysis permuted the HLA or CMV assignments 20 times. In a later analysis, co-occurring TCRs were grouped with DBSCAN, and TCRdist sequence similarity was added when clustering was performed within HLA-allele-positive subsets. Repertoires with fewer than 30,000 or more than 120,000 public chains, plus five repertoires with anomalous nucleotide sharing, were excluded from co-occurrence clustering. The clones in this table, taken by TCRdb from immuneACCESS, are in-frame only. Not every clone is retained; where verified, under half of the shortfall comes from an unresolved V gene, and the cause of the rest is unknown. From that table come the V and J calls and clone size; the DNA was used to work out D and trimming. This sample lists 95,000 to 150,000 clones; around 75% were detected once. Under 9.5% of the sample goes to the ten largest clones.

Broader findings and caveats from the paper: In this cohort, only TCR beta chains were sequenced, and detectable features were limited by the absence of alpha or paired-chain data. The classifier was reported to diagnose cytomegalovirus status with high specificity and sensitivity in both the original and validation cohorts. A group of highly shared sequence variants was considered likely to be a technical artifact of the sequencing pipeline. According to a later analysis, most CMV-associated TCR beta chains appeared to be HLA-restricted, and the HLA associations seemed to be driven largely by CMV exposure. Compared with the roughly 710-donor mean, donors in an Asian-associated ancestry cluster had fewer N-insertions in productive TCRs, according to a later genetic analysis. An association between a missense DCLRE1C variant and V-gene and J-gene trimming of TCR beta chains was found in a later genetic analysis and replicated in an independent cohort. In the study, some 160 TCR beta chains were listed as associated with cytomegalovirus. Most TCR sequences were seen in very few donors, while some public TCRs were found in many individuals. Assigning TCR associations to individual alleles was difficult when HLA alleles, especially DR and DQ, strongly co-occurred. Correlated functional status among segregating V segments might reflect linkage disequilibrium, but an unknown experimental factor could not be ruled out. A few of the identified cytomegalovirus-associated TCR beta chains were confirmed in vitro to be specific for cytomegalovirus antigens. A later analysis reported that several top co-occurrence clusters appeared linked to parvovirus B19, influenza, CMV and Epstein-Barr virus. In an earlier analysis of around 600 of the donors, most TCR beta V segments appeared in productive rearrangements about 90% or about 30% of the time, broadly matching IMGT annotations. According to a later analysis, TCR association rates differed among HLA loci, with DRB1 alleles showing the most associated TCRs and HLA-C alleles showing the fewest. The only immune exposure information available for the cohort was CMV serostatus. In a later analysis, over 15,000 TCR beta sequences were associated with specific HLA alleles at a false discovery rate of 0.05. Roughly uniform sequencing depth across donors was assumed in presence/absence analyses, although this assumption may not hold. Because some donors lacked HLA typing at each locus, the association tests relied only on the typed subset. In a later analysis, HLA-associated TCR beta chains showed more clonal expansion and lower generation probabilities than non-associated chains that were equally common. It was suggested by the authors that the approach could potentially be generalized to other disease states and immunological phenotypes. Because counts were too low, seventeen rarely observed V segments, including chromosome 9 orphons, were left out of the earlier analysis of roughly 600 of the donors. A further reported finding was that TCR beta sequences accurately predicted the HLA-A and HLA-B alleles for most subjects in the first cohort. Some IMGT-functional V segments, including TRBV6-2 and TRBV6-3, could not be distinguished by the 87-base-pair reads and were therefore excluded.

This clonotype was obtained from a woman aged 50 to 60 in good health and CMV-seropositive. Sample: PBMCs. The rearrangement combines TRBV5-1 with TRBJ2-4; a tentative D call is TRBD1 (6 bases match). The nucleotides read TGCGCCAGCAGTCTGGTAGTTCAGGGGACGGGCAAAAACATTCAGTACTTC. Translated, it gives CASSLVVQGTGKNIQYF.